A selection of T cell receptor beta chains follows, all from one sample in a study of blood T cell repertoires in COVID-19. The method was immunoSEQ multiplex PCR; TCRdb's version includes in-frame clones alone and lacks a portion of them. In the table there are 45,000 to 55,000 clones, about nine tenths of which are singletons. Sequenced material: peripheral blood. The receptors originated from a human donor in a cohort sampled during active COVID-19. CDR3s include the opening cysteine and the closing phenylalanine or tryptophan. D genes are given only for firm matches. The listing skips clone size in some rows; elsewhere it reads once, few, many or a size class.

>TRBV5-4|TRBJ2-3|TRBD2|-
TGTGCCAGCAGCTCAACTAGCGGTGACACAGATACGCAGTATTTT
CASSSTSGDTDTQYF
>TRBV6-1|TRBJ2-7|TRBD1|-
TGTGCCAGCAGGGAAGCGGGCTGGACAGGGGATGCCTACGAGCAGTACTTC
CASREAGWTGDAYEQYF
>TRBV29-1|TRBJ2-3|-|-
TGCAGCGTTGCCGTCCGGGGAGACGGAGATACGCAGTATTTT
CSVAVRGDGDTQYF
>TRBV5-4|TRBJ1-2|-|-
TGTGCCAGCAGCTTGGATCGCGGCGGCTACACCTTC
CASSLDRGGYTF
>TRBV7-8|TRBJ2-3|TRBD2|-
TGTGCCAGCAGCTTAAAACTAGGACTAGCGGGAGGACACGACTACTCCACAGATACGCAGTATTTT
CASSLKLGLAGGHDYSTDTQYF
>TRBV7-9|TRBJ1-5|-|-
TGTGCCAGCAGCCCCCCTAATCAGCCCCAGCATTTT
CASSPPNQPQHF
>TRBV19|TRBJ2-7|TRBD1|once
TGTGCCAGTAGTATCCGGGACAGGGTGGGCCACGAGCAGTACTTC
CASSIRDRVGHEQYF
>TRBV29-1|TRBJ1-2|-|-
TGCAGCGTTGACCAGGACACGGTCCGGGGCTACACCTTC
CSVDQDTVRGYTF
>TRBV6-5|TRBJ1-2|-|-
TGTGCCAGCAGCCCCGACAGCATGTATGGCTACACCTTC
CASSPDSMYGYTF
>TRBV7-2|TRBJ2-3|-|-
TGTGCCAGCAGCTCTGGACAGAGCACCACAGATACGCAGTATTTT
CASSSGQSTTDTQYF
>TRBV2|TRBJ2-7|-|-
TGTGCCAGCAGTTCTCTCTCGTACGAGCAGTACTTC
CASSSLSYEQYF
>TRBV5-1|TRBJ1-2|-|-
TGCGCCAGCAGCCGAACCGGGAAACCGACTAACTATGGCTACACCTTC
CASSRTGKPTNYGYTF
>TRBV6-5|TRBJ2-3|-|-
TGTGCCAGCAGTTACTCAACCAACAAGCGGGCAGATACGCAGTATTTT
CASSYSTNKRADTQYF
>TRBV7-2|TRBJ1-2|TRBD1|-
TGTGCCAGCAGTATTGGACAGGACTATGGCTACACCTTC
CASSIGQDYGYTF
>TRBV19|TRBJ1-6|-|few
TGTGCCAGTTCCCGTGGGGGGTCCATCGATAATTCACCCCTCCACTTT
CASSRGGSIDNSPLHF
>TRBV5-1|TRBJ2-1|TRBD2|-
TGCGCCAGCAGCACTGTACTAGCGGGAGCCTCCTACAATGAGCAGTTCTTC
CASSTVLAGASYNEQFF
>TRBV10-3|TRBJ2-7|-|-
TGTGCCATCAGTGGCGGAGGGGGCGGCTCCTACGAGCAGTACTTC
CAISGGGGGSYEQYF
>TRBV2|TRBJ1-1|TRBD1|-
TGTGCCAGCAGTTTCGACAGGGTCACTGAAGCTTTCTTT
CASSFDRVTEAFF
>TRBV10-3|TRBJ2-3|TRBD2|-
TGTGCCATCCAGCCGGGACTAGCGGGGGGTAGAGATACGCAGTATTTT
CAIQPGLAGGRDTQYF
>TRBV19|TRBJ2-2|-|-
TGTGCCAGTCAAACAGGGACGAACACCGGGGAGCTGTTTTTT
CASQTGTNTGELFF
>TRBV11-2|TRBJ2-7|TRBD2|-
TGTGCCAGCAGCTTATCTCCTAGCGGGGGGTACGAGCAGTACTTC
CASSLSPSGGYEQYF
>TRBV27|TRBJ2-7|TRBD2|-
TGTGCCAGCAGTTCCTCCGGACTAGCGGGAGGGTCCTCCTACGAGCAGTACTTC
CASSSSGLAGGSSYEQYF
>TRBV7-3|TRBJ2-1|-|once
TGTGCCAGCGGTAGCAGCTCCTACAATGAGCAGTTCTTC
CASGSSSYNEQFF
>TRBV30|TRBJ1-1|-|-
TGTGCCTGGAGTGCAGGGTTGGGCACTGAAGCTTTCTTT
CAWSAGLGTEAFF
>TRBV10-3|TRBJ1-1|-|-
TGTGCCATCAGTGAGGACAGAGATATGAACACTGAAGCTTTCTTT
CAISEDRDMNTEAFF
>TRBV2|TRBJ2-7|-|-
TGTGCCAGCAGTCGAGGGGGCTACGAGCAGTACTTC
CASSRGGYEQYF
>TRBV5-1|TRBJ1-1|TRBD1|-
TGCGCCAGCAGCGCCTCGGGACAGGACGGAGCTTTCTTT
CASSASGQDGAFF
>TRBV3-1/TRBV3-2|TRBJ1-1|-|-
TGTGCCAGCAGCCCCGGGGAACCTGGGGTGAACACTGAAGCTTTCTTT
CASSPGEPGVNTEAFF
>TRBV5-1|TRBJ1-2|TRBD1|-
TGCGCCAGCAGCGAATCCGGACAGGGAAACTATGGCTACACCTTC
CASSESGQGNYGYTF
>TRBV7-8|TRBJ1-4|-|-
TGTGCCAGCAGCCCAACCAGGGAATTTAATGAAAAACTGTTTTTT
CASSPTREFNEKLFF
>TRBV27|TRBJ2-6|TRBD2|-
TGTGCCAGCAGGCCACTAGCGGGAGGCGGTGGGGCCAACGTCCTGACTTTC
CASRPLAGGGGANVLTF
>TRBV2|TRBJ2-1|TRBD2|-
TGTGCCAGCAGGGTTAGCGGGGGGGCCAACTATGAGCAGTTCTTC
CASRVSGGANYEQFF
>TRBV5-1|TRBJ2-5|-|-
TGCGCCAGCAGCTTGGCCGGAGTCCCCCAAGAGACCCAGTACTTC
CASSLAGVPQETQYF
>TRBV7-9|TRBJ1-5|TRBD1|-
TGTGCCAGCAGCTTAGAGACAGGGACCACTATAGGCAATCAGCCCCAGCATTTT
CASSLETGTTIGNQPQHF
>TRBV25-1|TRBJ1-2|TRBD1|-
TGTGCCAGCAGTGAGGAGACAGGGGGTTTCACAACCTACACCTTC
CASSEETGGFTTYTF
>TRBV29-1|TRBJ2-1|-|-
TGCAGCGTTGAAGGTCAGCGTCGCGGAGAGCAGTTCTTC
CSVEGQRRGEQFF
>TRBV2|TRBJ1-2|-|once
TGTGCCAGCAGCCTCACGGTCTTTAACTATGGCTACACCTTC
CASSLTVFNYGYTF